This record looks at one T cell receptor (beta chain) sequence and its context. This specimen comes from a study of OX40 agonist ivuxolimab in advanced cancers. Generated by immunoSEQ multiplex PCR, the TCRdb table keeps only in-frame clones and is missing some. The sample yields just under 95,000 clones, about nine tenths seen once. V lost 2 bases, J lost 3 bases, and 3 bases stayed unmatched. Germline lookup yields CDR1 SGHTA and CDR2 FQGNSA. This CDR3 has 16 residues. The sequence derives from an adult with an advanced solid tumor such as melanoma, head and neck, liver or kidney cancer. The chain employs TRBV7-2 and TRBJ1-6; TRBD1 matches at 8 bases. This specimen consisted of CD4+ or CD8+ T cells sorted from blood, obtained in a trial of the OX40 agonist ivuxolimab. CDR3 nucleotides: TGTGCCAGCAGCTTAACAGGACAGGGCTATAATTCACCCCTCCACTTT. This gives the protein CASSLTGQGYNSPLHF.